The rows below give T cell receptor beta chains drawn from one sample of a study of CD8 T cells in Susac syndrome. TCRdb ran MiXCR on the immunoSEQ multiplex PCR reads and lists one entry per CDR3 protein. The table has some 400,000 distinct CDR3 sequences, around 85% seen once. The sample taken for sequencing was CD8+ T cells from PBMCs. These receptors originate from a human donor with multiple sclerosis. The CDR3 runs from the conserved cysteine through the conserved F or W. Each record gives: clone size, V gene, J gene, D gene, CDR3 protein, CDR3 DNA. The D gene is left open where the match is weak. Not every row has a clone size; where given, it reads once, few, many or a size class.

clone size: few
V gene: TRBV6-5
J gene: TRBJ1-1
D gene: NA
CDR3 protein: CASSYGVGGTEAFF
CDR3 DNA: TGTGCCAGCAGTTACGGAGTTGGAGGGACTGAAGCTTTCTTT

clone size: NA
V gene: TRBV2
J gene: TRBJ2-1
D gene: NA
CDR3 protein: CASSEEKSGDEQFF
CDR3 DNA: TGTGCCAGCAGTGAAGAGAAATCGGGGGATGAGCAGTTCTTC

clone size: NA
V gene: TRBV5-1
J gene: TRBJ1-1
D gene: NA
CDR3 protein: CASSQGLHEGKTEAFF
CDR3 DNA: TGCGCCAGCAGCCAAGGACTCCATGAGGGGAAGACTGAAGCTTTCTTT

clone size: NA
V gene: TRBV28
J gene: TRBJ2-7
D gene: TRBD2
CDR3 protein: CASSSTLYGLASPYEQYF
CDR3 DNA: TGTGCCAGCAGTTCCACCCTCTACGGACTAGCTAGTCCCTACGAGCAGTACTTC

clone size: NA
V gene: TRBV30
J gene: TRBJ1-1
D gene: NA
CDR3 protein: CAWSPASWGEAFF
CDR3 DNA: TGTGCCTGGAGCCCAGCCTCTTGGGGTGAAGCTTTCTTT

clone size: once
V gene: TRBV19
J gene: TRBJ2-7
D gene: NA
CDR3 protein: CASTPGQSYEQYF
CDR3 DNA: TGTGCCAGTACCCCGGGGCAGTCCTACGAGCAGTACTTC

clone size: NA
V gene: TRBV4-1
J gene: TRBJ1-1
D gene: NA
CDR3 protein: CASSQDAAGVNTEAFF
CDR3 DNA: TGCGCCAGCAGCCAAGATGCGGCAGGCGTTAACACTGAAGCTTTCTTT

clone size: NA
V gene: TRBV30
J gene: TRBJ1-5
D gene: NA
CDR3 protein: CAWSVRLADDSNQPQHF
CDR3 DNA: TGTGCCTGGAGTGTACGGCTCGCGGATGATAGCAATCAGCCCCAGCATTTT

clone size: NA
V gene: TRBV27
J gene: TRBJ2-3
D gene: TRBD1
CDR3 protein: CASSFRTGGIDTQYF
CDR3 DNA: TGTGCCAGCAGTTTTAGGACAGGGGGGATAGATACGCAGTATTTT

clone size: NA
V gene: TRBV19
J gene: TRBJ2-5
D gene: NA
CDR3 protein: CASIGEETQYF
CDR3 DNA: TGTGCCAGTATTGGAGAAGAGACCCAGTACTTC

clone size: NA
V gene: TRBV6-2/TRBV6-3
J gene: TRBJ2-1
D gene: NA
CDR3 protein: CASSYSMHNEQFF
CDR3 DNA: TGTGCCAGCAGTTACTCGATGCACAATGAGCAGTTCTTC

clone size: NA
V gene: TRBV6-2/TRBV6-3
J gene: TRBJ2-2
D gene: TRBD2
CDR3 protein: CASTTSVAGELFF
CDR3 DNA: TGTGCCAGCACCACTAGCGTGGCCGGGGAGCTGTTTTTT

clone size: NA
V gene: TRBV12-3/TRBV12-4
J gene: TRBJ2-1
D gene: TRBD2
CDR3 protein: CASSRGSEDEQFF
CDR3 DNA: TGTGCCAGCAGCCGCGGGAGCGAGGATGAGCAGTTCTTC

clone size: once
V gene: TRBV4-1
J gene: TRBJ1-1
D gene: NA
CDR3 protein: CASIEPGGTEAFF
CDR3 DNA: TGCGCCAGCATCGAGCCGGGCGGCACTGAAGCTTTCTTT

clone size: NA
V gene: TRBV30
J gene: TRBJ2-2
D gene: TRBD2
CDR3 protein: CAWSAGEGSTGELFF
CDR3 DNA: TGTGCCTGGAGCGCCGGGGAGGGGAGCACCGGGGAGCTGTTTTTT

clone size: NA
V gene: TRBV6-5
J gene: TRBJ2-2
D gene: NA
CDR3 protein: CASSYSIPTGGELFF
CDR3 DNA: TGTGCCAGCAGTTACTCGATTCCAACGGGCGGGGAGCTGTTTTTT

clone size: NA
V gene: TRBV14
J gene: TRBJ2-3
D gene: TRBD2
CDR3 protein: CASSPTSGRMRDTQYF
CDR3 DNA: TGTGCCAGCAGCCCGACTAGCGGGAGAATGCGAGATACGCAGTATTTT

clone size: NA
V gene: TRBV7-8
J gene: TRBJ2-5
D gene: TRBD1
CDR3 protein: CASSPLWPQGQETQYF
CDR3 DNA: TGTGCCAGCAGCCCCCTGTGGCCGCAGGGACAGGAGACCCAGTACTTC

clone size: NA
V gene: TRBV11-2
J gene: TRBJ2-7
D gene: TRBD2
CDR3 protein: CASSLVAIGLAEALSSYEQYF
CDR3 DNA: TGTGCCAGCAGCTTAGTAGCTATCGGGCTAGCGGAAGCGCTAAGCTCCTACGAGCAGTACTTC

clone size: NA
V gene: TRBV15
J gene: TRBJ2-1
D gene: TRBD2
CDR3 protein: CATRLAGGINEQFF
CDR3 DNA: TGTGCCACCAGATTAGCGGGGGGGATCAATGAGCAGTTCTTC

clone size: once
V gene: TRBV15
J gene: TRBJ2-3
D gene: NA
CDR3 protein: CATKDRDTDTQYF
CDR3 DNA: TGTGCCACCAAGGACCGGGACACAGATACGCAGTATTTT

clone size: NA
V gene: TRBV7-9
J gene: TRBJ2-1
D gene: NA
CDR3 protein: CASSSTFRTGRGSYNEQFF
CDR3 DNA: TGTGCCAGCAGCTCGACCTTTAGGACGGGGAGGGGGTCCTACAATGAGCAGTTCTTC

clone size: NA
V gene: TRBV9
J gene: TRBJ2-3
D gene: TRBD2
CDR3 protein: CASSASGRAEDTQYF
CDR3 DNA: TGTGCCAGCAGCGCTAGCGGGAGGGCCGAGGATACGCAGTATTTT

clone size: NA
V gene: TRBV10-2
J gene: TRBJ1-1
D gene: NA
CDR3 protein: CASSEPPPRGTTEAFF
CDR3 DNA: TGCGCCAGCAGTGAGCCTCCCCCCAGGGGAACGACTGAAGCTTTCTTT

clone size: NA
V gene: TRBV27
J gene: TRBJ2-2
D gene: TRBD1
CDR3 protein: CASKGQALNTGELFF
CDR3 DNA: TGTGCCAGCAAGGGACAGGCCCTTAACACCGGGGAGCTGTTTTTT

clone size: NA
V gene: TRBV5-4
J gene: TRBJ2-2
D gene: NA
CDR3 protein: CASSYTGNDTGELFF
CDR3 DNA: TGTGCCAGCAGCTACACAGGGAACGACACCGGGGAGCTGTTTTTT

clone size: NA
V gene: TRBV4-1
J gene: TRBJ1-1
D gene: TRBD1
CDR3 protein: CASSQVGTGGLNTEAFF
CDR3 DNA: TGCGCCAGCAGCCAAGTCGGAACAGGGGGCTTGAACACTGAAGCTTTCTTT

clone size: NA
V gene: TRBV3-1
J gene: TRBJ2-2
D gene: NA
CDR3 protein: CASSQEGLLGNTGELFF
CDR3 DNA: TGTGCCAGCAGCCAAGAAGGGCTCCTAGGGAACACCGGGGAGCTGTTTTTT

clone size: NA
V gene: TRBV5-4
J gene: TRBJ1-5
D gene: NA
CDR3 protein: CASSDWGSQPQHF
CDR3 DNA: TGTGCCAGCAGCGATTGGGGATCCCAGCCCCAGCATTTT

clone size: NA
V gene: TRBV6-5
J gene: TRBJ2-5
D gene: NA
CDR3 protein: CASSYSSPLQTQYF
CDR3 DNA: TGTGCCAGCAGTTACTCGTCCCCCTTACAGACCCAGTACTTC

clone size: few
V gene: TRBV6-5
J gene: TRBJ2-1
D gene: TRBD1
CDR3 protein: CASSYSTGPPYNEQFF
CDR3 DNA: TGTGCCAGCAGTTACTCGACAGGGCCCCCTTACAATGAGCAGTTCTTC

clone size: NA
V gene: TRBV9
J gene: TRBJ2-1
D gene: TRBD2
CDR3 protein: CASSARIGLAVYNEQFF
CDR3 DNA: TGTGCCAGCAGCGCGCGGATAGGACTAGCGGTCTACAATGAGCAGTTCTTC

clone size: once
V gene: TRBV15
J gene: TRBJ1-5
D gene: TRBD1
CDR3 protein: CATSSSGTGIFNQPQHF
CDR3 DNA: TGTGCCACCAGCAGTAGCGGGACAGGGATTTTCAATCAGCCCCAGCATTTT

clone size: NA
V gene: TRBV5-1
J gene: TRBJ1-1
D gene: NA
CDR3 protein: CASSLGLGNSEAFF
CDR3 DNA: TGCGCCAGCAGCTTGGGGCTGGGGAACTCTGAAGCTTTCTTT

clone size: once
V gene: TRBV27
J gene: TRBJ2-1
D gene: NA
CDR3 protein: CASSYLQGGNEQFF
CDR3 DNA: TGTGCCAGCAGTTACCTCCAGGGGGGCAATGAGCAGTTCTTC

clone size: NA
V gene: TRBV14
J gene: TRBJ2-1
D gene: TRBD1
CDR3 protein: CASSQDRTRTGRDEQFF
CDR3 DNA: TGTGCCAGCAGCCAAGATCGCACTCGGACAGGGCGCGATGAGCAGTTCTTC

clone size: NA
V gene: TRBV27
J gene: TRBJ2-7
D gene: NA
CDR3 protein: CASSFPGSYEQYF
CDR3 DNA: TGTGCCAGCAGCTTCCCAGGGTCCTACGAGCAGTACTTC

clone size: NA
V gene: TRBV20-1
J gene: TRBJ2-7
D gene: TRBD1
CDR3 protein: CSGTRGQEQYF
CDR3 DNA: TGCAGTGGTACCAGGGGGCAAGAGCAGTACTTC